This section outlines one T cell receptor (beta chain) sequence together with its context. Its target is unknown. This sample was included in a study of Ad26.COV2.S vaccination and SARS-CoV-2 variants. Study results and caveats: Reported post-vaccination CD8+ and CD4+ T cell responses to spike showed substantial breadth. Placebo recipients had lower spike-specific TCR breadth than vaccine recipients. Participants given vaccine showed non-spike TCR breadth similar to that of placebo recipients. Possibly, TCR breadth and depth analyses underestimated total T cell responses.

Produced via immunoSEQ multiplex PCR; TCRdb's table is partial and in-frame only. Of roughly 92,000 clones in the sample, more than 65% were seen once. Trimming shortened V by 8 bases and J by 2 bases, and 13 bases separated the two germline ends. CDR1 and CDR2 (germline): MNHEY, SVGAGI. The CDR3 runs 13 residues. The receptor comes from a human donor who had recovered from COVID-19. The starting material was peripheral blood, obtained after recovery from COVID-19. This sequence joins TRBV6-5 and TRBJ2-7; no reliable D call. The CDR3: CASRNLGTYEQYF. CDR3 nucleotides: TGTGCCAGCCGTAACTTAGGTACCTACGAGCAGTACTTC.